These T cell receptor beta chains were read from a single sample in a study of T cell responses to AZD1222 COVID-19 vaccine. The method was immunoSEQ multiplex PCR; TCRdb's version includes in-frame clones alone and lacks a portion of them. The sample lists around 130,000 clones, around 89% seen once, with 8% to 10% in the top ten. Sequencing used peripheral blood, obtained 28 days after the second AZD1222 dose. Receptors originate from an adult who received the AZD1222 COVID-19 vaccine. CDR3s leave out the opening cysteine and the closing phenylalanine or tryptophan. Expanded clones are given a class, and other clones once, few, many or no size at all.

clone_size	v_call	cdr3_aa
-	TRBV7-6	ASSPLTGGYNEQF
-	TRBV30	AWSGQGWEKLF
few	TRBV15	ATSSGRTGEQF
-	TRBV30	AVRRGPLETQY
-	TRBV5-1	ASSNGQNALELF
few	TRBV4-3	ASSQGAARMNTEAF
-	TRBV7-9	ASSKRETNEKLF
-	TRBV2	ASSDPGTGSDSPLH
-	TRBV20-1	SASWGASTTEAF
-	TRBV19	ASSNQQGRNTEAF
-	TRBV7-6	ASSRGPGNTIY
-	TRBV10-3	AISEFQGAGGNTIY
-	TRBV10-3	AISAMAGELF
-	TRBV2	ASQEVGSDQPQH
-	TRBV29-1	SVPTGTKNNYGYT
-	TRBV4-2	ASSQARTDTQY
once	TRBV27	ASRITWDSYGYT
few	TRBV20-1	SASRPDSPLH
-	TRBV3-1/TRBV3-2	ASSQAASGGYEQY
-	TRBV5-4	ASSLEGLAGPDTGELF
-	TRBV7-9	ASSTRSGLAGELF
once	TRBV7-8	ASSLPGQSYEQY
-	TRBV5-6	ASSLRLAGRETQY
-	TRBV7-9	ASSSHGGSTEAF
few	TRBV5-1	ASSFTGGTEAF
-	TRBV28	ASSRLANYNEQF
-	TRBV18	ASSPQGAVEAF
-	TRBV6-5	ASSYPDQVPT
-	TRBV9	ASSGGTGGTGELF
-	TRBV6-2/TRBV6-3	ASSLGLSGPVDTQY
-	TRBV5-6	ASSFGAQQPQH